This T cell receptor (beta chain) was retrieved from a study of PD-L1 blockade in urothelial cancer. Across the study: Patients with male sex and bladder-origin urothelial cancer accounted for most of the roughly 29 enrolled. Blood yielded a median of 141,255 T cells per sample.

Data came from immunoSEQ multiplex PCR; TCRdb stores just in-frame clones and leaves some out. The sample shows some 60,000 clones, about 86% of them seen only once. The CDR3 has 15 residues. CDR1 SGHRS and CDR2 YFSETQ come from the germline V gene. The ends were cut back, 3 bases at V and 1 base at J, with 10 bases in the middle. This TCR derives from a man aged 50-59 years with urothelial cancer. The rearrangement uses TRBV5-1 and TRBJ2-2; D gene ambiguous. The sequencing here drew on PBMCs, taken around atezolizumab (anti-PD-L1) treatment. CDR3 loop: CASSYSRQNTGELFF. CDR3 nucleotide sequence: TGCGCCAGCAGCTACTCGAGACAGAACACCGGGGAGCTGTTTTTT.